Below, one T cell receptor (beta chain) is given with its context. The antigen is not known. This sample stems from a study of T cell responses to AZD1222 COVID-19 vaccine. General study results and limits: Reportedly, close to half of spike-specific TCRs are directed against unmutated variant regions. The study found Spike-specific TCR breadth and depth rose after two AZD1222 doses. Mostly white British, mostly female donors; authors suggested clonal diversity may be underestimated.

Measured with immunoSEQ multiplex PCR; TCRdb has only the in-frame clones, and not every one. The table records about 100,000 clones, over 75% of them present only once. The CDR3 is 14 residues long. Trimming shortened V by 4 bases and J by 0 bases, and 10 bases separated the two germline ends. Germline assignment: CDR1 SGHTA and CDR2 FQGNSA. The J gene is TRBJ2-7, the V gene TRBV7-2; D is possibly TRBD2 (5 bases). Sequenced material: peripheral blood, taken on day 0 of MenACWY control vaccination. The receptor's source is an adult in good health. CDR3 sequence: CASSWETRSYEQYF. DNA for the CDR3: TGTGCCAGCAGCTGGGAGACGCGCTCCTACGAGCAGTACTTC.